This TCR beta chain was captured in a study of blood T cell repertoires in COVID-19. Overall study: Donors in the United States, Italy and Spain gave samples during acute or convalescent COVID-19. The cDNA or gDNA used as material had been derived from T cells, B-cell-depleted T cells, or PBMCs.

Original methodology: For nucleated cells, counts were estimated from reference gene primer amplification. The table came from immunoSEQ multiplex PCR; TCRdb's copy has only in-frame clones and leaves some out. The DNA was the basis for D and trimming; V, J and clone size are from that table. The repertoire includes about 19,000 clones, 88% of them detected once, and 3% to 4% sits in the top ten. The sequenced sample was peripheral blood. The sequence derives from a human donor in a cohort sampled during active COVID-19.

CDR3 residues: CASSTSIVASLRYTF. The DNA of the CDR3 is TGTGCCAGCAGTACCTCCATTGTGGCAAGTTTACGCTACACCTTC. The V gene is TRBV6-5, the J gene TRBJ1-2, with D hard to call. The CDR3 spans 15 residues. Trimming removed 5 bases at V and 9 bases at J, with 22 bases between. Germline V lookup: CDR1 MNHEY, CDR2 SVGAGI.